One and the same sample provided the 26 T cell receptor beta chains below, sequenced in a study of PD-L1 blockade in urothelial cancer (dated by TCRdb to 2016 to 2017). Library construction relied on the immunoSEQ multiplex PCR assay. TCRdb limited this immuneACCESS table to in-frame rearrangements with V and J called. A share of clones is missing; checked studies link under half to unresolved V genes, and the rest is unexplained. Present in this sample are approximately 79,000 clones, roughly nine tenths of which were seen just once. The ten largest clones capture around 5% of the sample. Sequenced material: PBMCs, taken around atezolizumab (anti-PD-L1) treatment. Receptors originate from a woman aged 70-85 years with urothelial cancer.

The gene calls are TRBV9 and TRBJ1-4; TRBD1 matches 9 bases. J was trimmed by 2 bases and V by 4 bases; bases with no gene match: 15. Per the germline V gene, CDR1 is SGDLS and CDR2 is YYNGEE. This CDR3 spans 19 amino acids. The CDR3 DNA reads as TGTGCCAGCAGCCCCTATGAGACGACAGGGGGATTGACTAATGAAAAACTGTTTTTT. Residues: CASSPYETTGGLTNEKLFF.

The genes are TRBV18 and TRBJ2-5; no clear D gene. This CDR3 is built from 14 residues. The V and J ends lost 0 bases and 1 base respectively, with 6 bases between them. From germline, CDR1 is KGHSH and CDR2 LQKENI. CDR3 in amino acids: CASSPPNTQETQYF. The CDR3 nucleotides read TGTGCCAGCTCACCACCGAACACCCAAGAGACCCAGTACTTC.

This sequence joins TRBV9 and TRBJ1-1, with D perhaps matching TRBD1 (5 bases). Trimming left V 0 bases short and J 4 bases short, with 16 bases between. Germline V CDR1 and CDR2: SGDLS, YYNGEE. The CDR3 length is 16 residues. CDR3 amino acids: CASSVESGNHGTEAFF. DNA of the CDR3: TGTGCCAGCAGCGTAGAGTCAGGGAATCACGGCACTGAAGCTTTCTTT.

On this clone: This same CDR3 is encoded by further DNA sequences in the sample. The gene calls are TRBV18 and TRBJ1-5; D perhaps matches TRBD1 (6 bases). This CDR3 comprises 15 residues. The germline V gene has CDR1 KGHSH and CDR2 LQKENI. V gave up 3 bases and J gave up 0 bases, with 9 bases separating them. DNA for the CDR3: TGTGCCAGCTCACCGGACAGCTATAGCAATCAGCCCCAGCATTTT. Protein sequence: CASSPDSYSNQPQHF. The whole variable domain, remainder taken from reference TRBV18 and TRBJ1-5, is NAGVMQNPRHLVRRRGQEARLRCSPMKGHSHVYWYRQLPEEGLKFMVYLQKENIIDESGMPKERFSAEFPKEGPSILRIQQVVRGDSAAYFCASSPDSYSNQPQHFGDGTRLSIL.

J is TRBJ1-2 and V is TRBV18; D is perhaps TRBD1 (5 bases). Trimming pared 5 bases from V and 7 bases from J, leaving 11 bases between. This CDR3 has 12 residues. CDR1 KGHSH and CDR2 LQKENI come from the germline V gene. The CDR3 nucleotides are TGTGCCAGCTCATCGAGCGGGGGTGGCTACACCTTC. Encoded protein: CASSSSGGGYTF.

This clone was found once. The V gene is TRBV10-3, the J gene TRBJ1-5, with D perhaps TRBD1 (5 bases). This CDR3 region has 16 residues. Deletions cut 0 bases from V and 2 bases from J, with 11 bases between. Germline V gene lookup returns CDR1 ENHRY and CDR2 SYGVKD. The CDR3 loop reads CAISESLGEGNQPQHF. The CDR3 DNA reads as TGTGCCATCAGTGAGTCGTTGGGGGAGGGCAATCAGCCCCAGCATTTT.

The V and J genes are TRBV5-6 and TRBJ1-4, with 10 bases lining up with TRBD1. Germline V gene data show CDR1 as SGHDT and CDR2 as YYEEEE. This CDR3 is built from 17 residues. J lost 7 bases, V lost 5 bases, and 14 bases had no gene match. This CDR3 is CASRQTGTGDYSEKLFF. CDR3 nucleotides: TGTGCCAGCAGACAGACCGGGACAGGGGATTATTCTGAAAAACTGTTTTTT.

Here the CDR3 reads CASSLGVRRTDTQYF. As DNA, the CDR3 is TGTGCCAGCAGCTTAGGAGTGCGCCGCACAGATACGCAGTATTTT. The J gene is TRBJ2-3, the V gene TRBV11-3; no reliable D call. CDR1 is SGHNT, CDR2 YENEEA, per germline. This CDR3 spans 15 amino acids. Deletions cut 1 base from V and 1 base from J, with 9 bases between.

The V call is TRBV29-1, the J call TRBJ2-7, with D uncertain. Germline CDR1 SQVTM, CDR2 ANQGSEA. This CDR3 spans 16 amino acids. Deletions cut 3 bases from V and 2 bases from J, with 20 bases between. This chain's CDR3 is CSVDVVPDNTTYEQYF. The CDR3 nucleotides read TGCAGCGTTGATGTCGTCCCCGATAACACGACCTACGAGCAGTACTTC.

The chain recombines TRBV5-1 with TRBJ2-5; 9 bases fit TRBD2. Germline lookup yields CDR1 SGHRS and CDR2 YFSETQ. The trim removed 1 base at V and 1 base at J, leaving 5 bases unmatched. This CDR3 has 16 residues. The CDR3 DNA is TGCGCCAGCAGCTTGAGGGGGACTAGCATCCAAGAGACCCAGTACTTC. Protein sequence: CASSLRGTSIQETQYF. The full variable domain, completed using reference TRBV5-1 and TRBJ2-5, is KAGVTQTPRYLIKTRGQQVTLSCSPISGHRSVSWYQQTPGQGLQFLFEYFSETQRNKGNFPGRFSGRQFSNSRSEMNVSTLELGDSALYLCASSLRGTSIQETQYFGPGTRLLVL.

The chain recombines TRBV7-9 with TRBJ2-2, with TRBD2 matching 7 bases. This CDR3 contains 16 residues. With 5 bases clipped from V and 2 bases from J, the junction kept 8 bases outside the gene matches. Per germline, CDR1 SEHNR and CDR2 FQNEAQ (reference sequence). The CDR3 coding sequence is TGTGCCAGCAGCCGGTTCGGGAGGACAAACACCGGGGAGCTGTTTTTT. It codes for CASSRFGRTNTGELFF.

The chain couples TRBV19 to TRBJ2-2; 7 positions match TRBD2. Per the germline V gene, CDR1 is LNHDA and CDR2 is SQIVND (reference sequence). This CDR3 has 15 residues. V trimming: 7 bases; J trimming: 2 bases; junction bases outside the gene matches: 7. The CDR3 protein is CASNMGGSNTGELFF. CDR3 DNA: TGTGCCAGTAATATGGGCGGGAGCAACACCGGGGAGCTGTTTTTT. The full variable domain, completed using reference TRBV19 and TRBJ2-2, is DGGITQSPKYLFRKEGQNVTLSCEQNLNHDAMYWYRQDPGQGLRLIYYSQIVNDFQKGDIAEGYSVSREKKESFPLTVTSAQKNPTAFYLCASNMGGSNTGELFFGEGSRLTVL.

The J gene is TRBJ2-1, the V gene TRBV13, with D possibly matching TRBD2 (6 bases). The CDR3 has 15 residues. CDR1 is PRHDT, CDR2 FYEKMQ, per germline (reference sequence). V was cut by 0 bases and J by 1 base, with 7 bases left in between. The CDR3 is CASSLGGRSYNEQFF. In DNA, the CDR3 is TGTGCCAGCAGCTTAGGGGGGAGGTCCTACAATGAGCAGTTCTTC.

V gene TRBV5-1 combines with J gene TRBJ2-7; maybe TRBD1 (5 bases). Per germline, CDR1 SGHRS and CDR2 YFSETQ. The CDR3 is 12 amino acids. Between the trimmed V and J ends, which lost 3 bases and 4 bases, there was a span of 8 bases. CDR3 in DNA: TGCGCCAGCAGCTCCCAGGGATACGAGCAGTACTTC. It specifies CASSSQGYEQYF.

This chain links TRBV28 with TRBJ2-1, with TRBD2 matching over 8 bases. This CDR3 is 15 amino acids long. Germline trimming cut 6 bases from V and 6 bases from J; bases unmatched to any gene: 10. Germline V gene sequence: CDR1 MDHEN, CDR2 SYDVKM. CDR3 sequence: CASSIRAGGLNEQFF. The DNA for the CDR3 is TGTGCCAGCAGCATACGCGCGGGAGGACTCAATGAGCAGTTCTTC.

This clone showed up just once. The J gene is TRBJ1-1, the V gene TRBV10-3, with 7 bases lining up with TRBD1. V lost 6 bases, J lost 1 base, and 2 bases stayed unmatched. This CDR3 spans 13 amino acids. Germline V lookup: CDR1 ENHRY, CDR2 SYGVKD. CDR3 sequence (DNA): TGTGCCATCAGGGGGACAGAGAACACTGAAGCTTTCTTT. Translating it yields CAIRGTENTEAFF.

This clone appeared a few times. The V and J genes are TRBV7-8 and TRBJ2-1; 11 bases match TRBD2. Per germline, CDR1 SGHVS and CDR2 FQNEAQ. The CDR3 runs 15 residues. After removal of 5 bases from V and 2 bases from J, the junction contained 2 bases not matched to a gene. The CDR3 DNA is TGTGCCAGCAGCGAGACTAGCGGGGCCTACAATGAGCAGTTCTTC. This sequence encodes CASSETSGAYNEQFF.

The chain employs TRBV5-1 and TRBJ2-3; 9 positions agree with TRBD2. The CDR3 is 13 amino acids. Unmatched junction bases numbered 8, after V lost 1 base and J lost 14 bases. CDR1 is SGHRS, CDR2 YFSETQ, per germline. The CDR3 region has the DNA TGCGCCAGCAGCTTGCTGGGTAGCGGGGGATGGTATTTT. It translates to CASSLLGSGGWYF.

This chain joins TRBV20-1 and TRBJ2-3; 7 bases are a match to TRBD1. J was trimmed by 10 bases and V by 6 bases; bases with no gene match: 7. Germline CDR1 DFQATT, CDR2 SNEGSKA (reference sequence). The CDR3 length is 11 residues. The CDR3: CSAETGTAQYF. CDR3 sequence (DNA): TGCAGTGCCGAGACAGGGACGGCGCAGTATTTT.

This CDR3 reads CASSIDLGRGRVQPQHF. The CDR3 DNA sequence: TGTGCCAGTAGTATAGATTTGGGCAGGGGGCGCGTTCAGCCCCAGCATTTT. V usage is TRBV19 and J usage is TRBJ1-5, with 8 bases lining up with TRBD1. Germline CDR1 reads LNHDA; CDR2 reads SQIVND (reference sequence). The trim removed 0 bases at V and 6 bases at J, leaving 10 bases unmatched. The CDR3 sequence is 17 residues long. Using reference TRBV19 and TRBJ1-5 for the parts outside the CDR3, the full variable domain is DGGITQSPKYLFRKEGQNVTLSCEQNLNHDAMYWYRQDPGQGLRLIYYSQIVNDFQKGDIAEGYSVSREKKESFPLTVTSAQKNPTAFYLCASSIDLGRGRVQPQHFGDGTRLSIL.

CDR3 sequence: CAWSGGFRETQYF. In DNA form, the CDR3 reads TGTGCCTGGAGTGGCGGGTTCAGGGAGACCCAGTACTTC. V is TRBV30 and J is TRBJ2-5, with D perhaps TRBD2 (5 bases). CDR3 length: 13 amino acids. The V end lost 1 base, the J end lost 5 bases, and 11 bases lay between the germline ends. The germline V gene encodes CDR1 GTSNPN and CDR2 SVGIG (reference sequence).

Here the CDR3 DNA reads TGTGCCAGCAGCCTAGTGGCGGGACGGAATGAGCAGTTCTTC. It translates to CASSLVAGRNEQFF. This chain uses TRBV5-6 with TRBJ2-1; tentatively, D is TRBD2 (6 bases). Germline V CDR1 and CDR2: SGHDT, YYEEEE. CDR3 length equals 14 residues. Trimming removed 4 bases from V and 7 bases from J, with 15 bases in between.

V is TRBV11-3 and J is TRBJ2-3, with TRBD2 identical over 15 bases. V was pared by 5 bases and J by 5 bases, with 5 bases of the junction left unmatched. This CDR3 has 16 residues. Germline-derived CDR1 and CDR2 are SGHNT and YENEEA. CDR3 amino acids: CASSRTSGRAGDTQYF. As DNA, the CDR3 is TGTGCCAGCAGCCGGACTAGCGGGAGGGCTGGAGATACGCAGTATTTT.

Points on this clone: Other nucleotide sequences from this sample produce the same CDR3. This rearrangement joins TRBV5-4 to TRBJ2-7; 9 nucleotides agree with TRBD2. The CDR3 is 15 amino acids. V dropped 0 bases and J dropped 4; count of bases not matched to a gene: 5. Germline V lookup: CDR1 SGHNT, CDR2 YYREEE (reference sequence). CDR3 in DNA: TGTGCCAGCAGCTTGGCGGCGGGGGGGCCTTACGAGCAGTACTTC. Amino acids: CASSLAAGGPYEQYF.

The chain joins TRBV9 to TRBJ2-1; TRBD2 matches 12 bases. Germline V CDR1 and CDR2: SGDLS, YYNGEE. Germline trimming cut 5 bases from V and 1 base from J; bases unmatched to any gene: 7. The CDR3 is 17 residues long. The CDR3, as DNA: TGTGCCAGCAGTCTAGCGGGGGGGCCAGGGTCCTACAATGAGCAGTTCTTC. Encoded protein: CASSLAGGPGSYNEQFF.

The J gene is TRBJ2-1, the V gene TRBV5-1, with 7 bases that match TRBD2. Germline-derived CDR1 and CDR2 are SGHRS and YFSETQ. J gave up 9 bases and V 0 bases, and 9 bases lay outside the gene matches. The CDR3 spans 15 residues. CDR3 residues: CASSLATASGGEQFF. CDR3 DNA sequence: TGCGCCAGCAGCTTGGCCACTGCGTCGGGGGGTGAGCAGTTCTTC.